The 17 T cell receptor beta chains in this list originate from one sample, sequenced in a study of T cell responses to AZD1222 COVID-19 vaccine. Libraries were prepared by immunoSEQ multiplex PCR; TCRdb keeps only in-frame clonotypes and omits some of them. The table has under 200,000 clones, approximately 90% seen once; the top ten hold about 3.5%. The material was peripheral blood, obtained 28 days after the second dose of the MenACWY control vaccine. These receptors were obtained from an adult who received the MenACWY meningococcal vaccine as a control.

This rearrangement joins TRBV10-1 to TRBJ2-2; a weak D match, TRBD2 (6 bases). The CDR3 consists of 16 residues. Germline V gene data show CDR1 as WNHNN and CDR2 as SYGVQD (reference sequence). Between the trimmed V and J ends, which lost 2 bases and 0 bases, there was a span of 10 bases. This CDR3 reads CASSESGFSNTGELFF. CDR3 coding DNA: TGCGCCAGCAGTGAGAGCGGGTTTTCGAACACCGGGGAGCTGTTTTTT.

V is TRBV7-8 and J is TRBJ2-1; tentative D call: TRBD1 (5 bases). The V gene lost 0 bases and the J gene lost 10 bases, with 16 bases spanning the gap. The CDR3 contains 15 residues. Germline CDR1 is SGHVS and CDR2 is FQNEAQ. The DNA of the CDR3 is TGTGCCAGCAGCTTAGCCATGCCCCCAGCAGGGGAGCAGTTCTTC. Translated: CASSLAMPPAGEQFF.

V gene TRBV2 combines with J gene TRBJ1-2; the match to TRBD1 covers 10 bases. CDR3 size: 16 residues. V lost 6 bases to trimming and J lost 8 bases; unmatched junction nucleotides: 15. Germline values: CDR1 SNHLY, CDR2 FYNNEI. For the CDR3, the DNA is TGTGCCAGCAGAAGGACAGGGGGTATAGTTTCGTTGGGCTACACCTTC. This sequence encodes CASRRTGGIVSLGYTF.

The chain has TRBV10-2 and TRBJ1-4; D gene uncertain. The CDR3 consists of 11 residues. V was trimmed by 4 bases and J by 6 bases, leaving 3 bases between them. CDR1 WSHSY and CDR2 SAAADI come from the germline V gene. The CDR3 is CASSAYEKLFF. The CDR3 coding sequence is TGCGCCAGCAGTGCGTATGAAAAACTGTTTTTT.

The CDR3 here is CASGSRAGVSNQPQHF. The CDR3 region has the DNA TGTGCTAGTGGTTCCCGAGCCGGGGTTAGCAATCAGCCCCAGCATTTT. The chain uses TRBV12-5 and TRBJ1-5; D gene ambiguous. Germline CDR1 is LGHNT and CDR2 is FRNRAP. The CDR3 loop spans 16 amino acids. Trimming removed 4 bases from V and 0 bases from J, with 13 bases in between.

The chain recombines TRBV19 with TRBJ2-7; D is possibly TRBD1 or TRBD2 (6 bases each). Trimming took 6 bases from V and 7 from J, leaving 16 bases between them. Germline V gene sequence: CDR1 LNHDA, CDR2 SQIVND (reference sequence). The CDR3 consists of 13 residues. This CDR3 reads CASRSRRGEEQYF. The DNA of the CDR3 is TGTGCCAGTAGGTCGCGGAGGGGGGAGGAGCAGTACTTC.

The chain couples TRBV7-2 to TRBJ2-3; TRBD1 matches 9 bases. The CDR3 length is 16 residues. In germline, CDR1 is SGHTA, CDR2 FQGNSA. J lost 1 base, V lost 6 bases, and 8 bases had no gene match. CDR3 sequence reads: CASSYGWTGGTDTQYF. CDR3 nucleotide sequence: TGTGCCAGCAGTTACGGGTGGACAGGGGGCACAGATACGCAGTATTTT. Full variable domain (outside the CDR3, taken from reference TRBV7-2 and TRBJ2-3): GAGVSQSPSNKVTEKGKDVELRCDPISGHTALYWYRQSLGQGLEFLIYFQGNSAPDKSGLPSDRFSAERTGGSVSTLTIQRTQQEDSAVYLCASSYGWTGGTDTQYFGPGTRLTVL.

This clone was counted once. The chain is built from TRBV5-1 and TRBJ1-4; the match to TRBD1 covers 8 bases. Trimming at V came to 4 bases and at J to 3 bases, leaving 5 bases not matched to a gene. Germline CDR1 and CDR2: SGHRS and YFSETQ. CDR3 size: 15 residues. CDR3 coding DNA: TGCGCCAGCAGCCCCAACAGGGGGTCTAATGAAAAACTGTTTTTT. It codes for CASSPNRGSNEKLFF.

The V call is TRBV3-1 (or the pseudogene TRBV3-2), the J call TRBJ2-7, with 8 bases fitting TRBD2. Germline loops: CDR1 LGHDT, CDR2 YNNKEL (reference sequence). This CDR3 has 13 amino acids. Trimming at V came to 6 bases and at J to 2 bases, leaving 3 bases not matched to a gene. The CDR3 region has the DNA TGTGCCAGCAGTCCAGCGGGAGCCTACGAGCAGTACTTC. Encoded protein: CASSPAGAYEQYF.

The chain is built from TRBV11-2 and TRBJ1-3; D might be TRBD1 (5 bases). The CDR3 covers 15 residues. The germline V gene encodes CDR1 SGHAT and CDR2 FQNNGV. V lost 3 bases, J lost 0 bases, and 9 bases lay in between. DNA for the CDR3: TGTGCCAGCAGCTTGTCGACAGCCTCTGGAAACACCATATATTTT. It is translated as CASSLSTASGNTIYF.

The chain is built from TRBV2 and TRBJ1-1; TRBD1 agrees at 10 bases. CDR3 length: 16 residues. CDR1 and CDR2 (germline): SNHLY, FYNNEI. J lost 6 bases, V lost 11 bases, and 18 bases had no gene match. CDR3 loop: CAGLAGQGPLNSEAFF. In DNA form, the CDR3 reads TGTGCCGGACTAGCGGGACAGGGGCCCCTGAATTCTGAAGCTTTCTTT.

The chain carries TRBV7-8 and TRBJ1-4; D might be TRBD1 (5 bases). Germline V lookup: CDR1 SGHVS, CDR2 FQNEAQ. The CDR3 consists of 15 residues. V was shortened by 7 bases and J by 2 bases, with 14 bases between the two germline ends. The CDR3, as DNA: TGTGCCAGCACATCATGGGGCCTTACTAATGAAAAACTGTTTTTT. Protein product: CASTSWGLTNEKLFF.

CDR3 sequence: CASSYETQETQYF. The CDR3 DNA follows: TGTGCCAGCAGTTACGAGACGCAAGAGACCCAGTACTTC. V gene TRBV6-2 or TRBV6-3 combines with J gene TRBJ2-5, with D uncertain. This CDR3 comprises 13 residues. Trimming took 2 bases from V and 2 from J, leaving 6 bases between them. Germline V gene data show CDR1 as MNHEY and CDR2 as SVGEGT.

This sequence joins TRBV7-9 and TRBJ2-3; TRBD2 matches at 13 bases. Trimming at V came to 8 bases and at J to 2 bases, leaving 10 bases not matched to a gene. CDR1 and CDR2 (germline): SEHNR, FQNEAQ (reference sequence). The CDR3 runs to 17 residues. The CDR3 sequence: CASAGTSGDLYTDTQYF. CDR3 nucleotide sequence: TGTGCCAGCGCGGGGACTAGCGGGGATCTTTACACAGATACGCAGTATTTT.

This rearrangement joins TRBV7-9 to TRBJ1-4, with a tentative D call TRBD1 (6 bases). Trimming left V 4 bases short and J 3 bases short, with 15 bases between. This CDR3 contains 16 residues. Per germline, CDR1 SEHNR and CDR2 FQNEAQ (reference sequence). CDR3 in DNA: TGTGCCAGCAGCTACGGGACACCGGTTGCTAATGAAAAACTGTTTTTT. It encodes CASSYGTPVANEKLFF.

This rearrangement joins TRBV7-9 to TRBJ2-1; no reliable D call. This CDR3 region has 14 residues. V was trimmed by 3 bases and J by 5 bases, leaving 11 bases between them. CDR1 and CDR2 from the germline V gene are SEHNR and FQNEAQ (reference sequence). CDR3 nucleotides: TGTGCCAGCAGCTTCATACAACGGCACAATGAGCAGTTCTTC. Its protein product is CASSFIQRHNEQFF.

The chain is built from TRBV7-2 and TRBJ1-5; no firm D call. The CDR3 runs to 13 residues. Trimming removed 1 base from V and 4 bases from J, with 5 bases in between. Germline CDR1 SGHTA, CDR2 FQGNSA. The CDR3 region has the DNA TGTGCCAGCAGCTTAGTGGAGAATCAGCCCCAGCATTTT. This codes for CASSLVENQPQHF.